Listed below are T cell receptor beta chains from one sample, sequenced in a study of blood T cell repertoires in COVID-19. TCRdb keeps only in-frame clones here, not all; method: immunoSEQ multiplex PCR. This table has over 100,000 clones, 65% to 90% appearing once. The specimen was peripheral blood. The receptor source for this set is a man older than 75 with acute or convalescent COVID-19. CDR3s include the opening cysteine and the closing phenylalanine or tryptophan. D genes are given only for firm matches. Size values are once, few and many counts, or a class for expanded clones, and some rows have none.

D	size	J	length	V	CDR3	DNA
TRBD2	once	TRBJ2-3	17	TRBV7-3	CASSPQTSGRATDTQYF	TGTGCCAGCAGCCCCCAGACTAGCGGGAGGGCCACAGATACGCAGTATTTT
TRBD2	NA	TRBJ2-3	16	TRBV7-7	CASSPGLAGAGDTQYF	TGTGCCAGCAGTCCTGGACTAGCGGGGGCAGGGGATACGCAGTATTTT
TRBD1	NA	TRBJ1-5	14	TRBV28	CASREDRGGQPQHF	TGTGCCAGCAGGGAAGACAGGGGAGGTCAGCCCCAGCATTTT
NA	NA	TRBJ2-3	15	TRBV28	CASLSWGASTDTQYF	TGTGCCAGCCTGAGTTGGGGCGCGAGCACAGATACGCAGTATTTT
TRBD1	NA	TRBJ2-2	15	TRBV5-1	CASSSGQGAAGELFF	TGCGCCAGCAGCTCGGGACAGGGGGCAGCCGGGGAGCTGTTTTTT
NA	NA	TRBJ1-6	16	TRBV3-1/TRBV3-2	CASSKQGSSYNSPLHF	TGTGCCAGCAGCAAGCAGGGGAGCTCCTATAATTCACCCCTCCACTTT
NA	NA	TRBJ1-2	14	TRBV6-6	CASSLQEREGGYTF	TGTGCCAGCAGTTTACAGGAAAGGGAAGGCGGCTACACCTTC
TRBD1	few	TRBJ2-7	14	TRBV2	CASRGDRVEIEQYF	TGTGCCAGCAGGGGCGACAGGGTGGAGATCGAGCAGTACTTC
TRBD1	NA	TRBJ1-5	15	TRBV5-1	CASSLGTGGSQPQHF	TGCGCCAGCAGCTTGGGGACAGGGGGTTCTCAGCCCCAGCATTTT
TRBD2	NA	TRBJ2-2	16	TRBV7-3	CASSPGRVGTTGELFF	TGTGCCAGCAGCCCGGGGAGGGTGGGGACCACCGGGGAGCTGTTTTTT
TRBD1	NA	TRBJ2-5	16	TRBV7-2	CASSLAGTGGGETQYF	TGTGCCAGCAGCTTAGCCGGGACAGGGGGAGGAGAGACCCAGTACTTC
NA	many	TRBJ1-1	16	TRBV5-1	CASSLQTLGRNTEAFF	TGCGCCAGCAGCTTGCAAACCCTCGGGAGGAACACTGAAGCTTTCTTT
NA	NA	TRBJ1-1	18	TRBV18	CASSPSMTPRTGNTEAFF	TGTGCCAGCTCACCATCCATGACCCCACGAACGGGGAACACTGAAGCTTTCTTT
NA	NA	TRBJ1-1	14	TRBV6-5	CASSHDRINTEAFF	TGTGCCAGCAGTCACGACAGAATTAACACTGAAGCTTTCTTT
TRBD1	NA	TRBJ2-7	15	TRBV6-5	CASRRTGANSYEQYF	TGTGCCAGCCGACGAACAGGGGCCAACTCCTACGAGCAGTACTTC
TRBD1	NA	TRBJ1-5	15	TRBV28	CASRGNRGGRQPQHF	TGTGCCAGCAGGGGTAACAGGGGAGGCAGGCAGCCCCAGCATTTT
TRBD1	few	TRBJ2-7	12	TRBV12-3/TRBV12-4	CASSSRDRDAYF	TGTGCCAGCAGTTCCCGGGACAGAGACGCGTACTTC
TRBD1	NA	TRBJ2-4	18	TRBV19	CASSIEPPGQGAKNIQYF	TGTGCCAGTAGTATAGAGCCCCCGGGACAGGGTGCCAAAAACATTCAGTACTTC
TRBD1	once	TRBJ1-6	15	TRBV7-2	CASSRAGTVNSPLHF	TGTGCCAGCAGCCGCGCCGGGACAGTCAATTCACCCCTCCACTTT
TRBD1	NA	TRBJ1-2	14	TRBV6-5	CASSSYRGHYGYTF	TGTGCCAGCAGTTCCTACAGGGGGCACTATGGCTACACCTTC
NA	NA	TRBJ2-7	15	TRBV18	CASSPGTGRPYEQYF	TGTGCCAGCTCACCAGGCACAGGGCGCCCCTACGAGCAGTACTTC
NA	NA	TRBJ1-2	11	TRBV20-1	CSADSDGFGTF	TGCAGTGCAGACAGTGACGGATTCGGCACCTTC
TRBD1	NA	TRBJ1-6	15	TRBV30	CAWVVGGNPNSPLHF	TGTGCCTGGGTCGTAGGGGGCAATCCAAATTCACCCCTCCACTTT
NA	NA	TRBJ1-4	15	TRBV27	CASSPLRTANEKLFF	TGTGCCAGCAGTCCCCTCCGGACTGCTAATGAAAAACTGTTTTTT
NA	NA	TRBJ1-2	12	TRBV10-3	CAISSQGYGYTF	TGTGCCATCAGCTCACAGGGCTATGGCTACACCTTC
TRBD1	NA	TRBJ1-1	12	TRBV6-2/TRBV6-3	CASSYLTGLAFF	TGTGCCAGCAGTTACTTGACAGGGTTAGCTTTCTTT
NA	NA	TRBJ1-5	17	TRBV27	CASRALEQGSGNQPQHF	TGTGCCAGCAGGGCCCTGGAACAGGGTTCCGGCAATCAGCCCCAGCATTTT
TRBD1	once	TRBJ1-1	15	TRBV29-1	CSVPGFDRGSTEAFF	TGCAGCGTTCCGGGTTTCGACAGGGGGAGCACTGAAGCTTTCTTT
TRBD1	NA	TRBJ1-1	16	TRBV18	CASSPTGTGGRTEAFF	TGTGCCAGCTCACCAACGGGGACAGGGGGCAGGACTGAAGCTTTCTTT
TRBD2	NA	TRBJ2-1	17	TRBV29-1	CSVEGLAGGVDYNEQFF	TGCAGCGTTGAAGGGCTAGCGGGAGGTGTAGACTACAATGAGCAGTTCTTC
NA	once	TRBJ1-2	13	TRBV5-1	CASTRSEAYGYTF	TGCGCCAGCACAAGGAGCGAAGCTTATGGCTACACCTTC
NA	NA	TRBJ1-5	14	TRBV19	CASNKGNSNQPQHF	TGTGCCAGTAACAAGGGGAATAGCAATCAGCCCCAGCATTTT
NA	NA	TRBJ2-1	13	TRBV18	CASSPDRHNEQFF	TGTGCCAGCTCGCCAGACAGACACAATGAGCAGTTCTTC
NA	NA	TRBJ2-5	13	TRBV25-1	CASRGTQQETQYF	TGTGCCAGCAGGGGCACCCAACAAGAGACCCAGTACTTC
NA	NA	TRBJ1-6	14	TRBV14	CASSLPLRNSPLHF	TGTGCCAGCAGCCTCCCTTTGAGGAATTCACCCCTCCACTTT
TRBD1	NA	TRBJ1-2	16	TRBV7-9	CASSYTRQGADYGYTF	TGTGCCAGCAGCTACACCCGACAGGGGGCAGACTATGGCTACACCTTC
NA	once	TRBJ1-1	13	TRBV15	CATSFPGHRDAFF	TGTGCCACCAGCTTTCCGGGACATCGGGATGCTTTCTTT
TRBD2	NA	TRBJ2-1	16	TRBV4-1	CASSQSLAGLYNEQFF	TGCGCCAGCAGCCAGTCCCTAGCGGGGCTTTACAATGAGCAGTTCTTC
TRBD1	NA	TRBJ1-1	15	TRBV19	CASSNKDRGSTEAFF	TGTGCCAGTAGTAACAAAGACAGGGGATCGACTGAAGCTTTCTTT
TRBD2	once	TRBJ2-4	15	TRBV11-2	CASSPRLAGVNIQYF	TGTGCCAGCAGCCCTAGACTAGCGGGGGTGAACATTCAGTACTTC